This T cell receptor (beta chain) derives from a study of immune evolution from preneoplasia to lung adenocarcinoma. In the study overall: HLA loss of heterozygosity: approximately 7.5% AIS, over 12% MIA, 30% to 35% ADC, none AAH.

Clones were read by immunoSEQ multiplex PCR, and TCRdb kept only the in-frame ones, dropping some. The sample contains about 9,500 clones, roughly 90% of which appear only once. Study observations and caveats: Clonality was highest in normal lung, lower in later-stage lesions apparently.

From germline, CDR1 is SEHNR and CDR2 FQNEAQ (reference sequence). Germline trimming cut 1 base from V and 3 bases from J; bases unmatched to any gene: 7. The CDR3 consists of 16 residues. As to this clone: The target antigen is unknown.

The origin of this receptor is a person between 70 and 80 years old with invasive lung adenocarcinoma. What was sequenced was FFPE invasive lung adenocarcinoma tissue. V gene TRBV7-9 combines with J gene TRBJ2-3, with 7 positions matching TRBD2. The CDR3 loop reads CASSLGAGVLTDTQYF. DNA for the CDR3: TGTGCCAGCAGCTTAGGTGCGGGGGTATTGACAGATACGCAGTATTTT.